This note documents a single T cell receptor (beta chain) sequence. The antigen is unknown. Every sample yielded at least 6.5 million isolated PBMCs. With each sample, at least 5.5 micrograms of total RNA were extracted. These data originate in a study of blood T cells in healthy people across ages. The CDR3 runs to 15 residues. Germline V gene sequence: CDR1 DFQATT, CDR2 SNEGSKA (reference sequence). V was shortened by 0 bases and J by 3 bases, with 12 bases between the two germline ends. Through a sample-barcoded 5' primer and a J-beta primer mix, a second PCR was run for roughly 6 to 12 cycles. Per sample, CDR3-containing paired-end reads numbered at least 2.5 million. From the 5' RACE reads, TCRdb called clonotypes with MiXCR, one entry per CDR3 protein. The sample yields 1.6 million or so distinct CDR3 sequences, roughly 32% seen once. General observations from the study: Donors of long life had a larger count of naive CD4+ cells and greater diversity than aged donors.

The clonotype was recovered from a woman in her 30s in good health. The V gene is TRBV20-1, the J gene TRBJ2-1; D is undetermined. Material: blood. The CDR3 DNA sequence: TGCAGTGCTAGAGATTTGGCAGACAACTACAATGAGCAGTTCTTC. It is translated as CSARDLADNYNEQFF.